Below are 7 T cell receptor beta chains sequenced from a single sample in a study of response to subunit inactivated influenza vaccine. TCRdb passed the RT-PCR reads through MiXCR, listing each CDR3 protein once. The sample yields around 470,000 distinct CDR3 sequences, roughly 7.9% seen once. The material sequenced was PBMCs from blood, taken less than 30 months after vaccination. The receptors were sampled from a man aged 50 to 69 who received an inactivated influenza vaccine.

The V and J genes are TRBV27 and TRBJ2-5, with D possibly TRBD1 on 5 matching bases. The CDR3 has 14 residues. Germline lookup yields CDR1 MNHEY and CDR2 SMNVEV (reference sequence). V was trimmed by 3 bases and J by 4 bases, leaving 12 bases between them. The CDR3 DNA reads as TGTGCCAGCAGTTTCCTAAGGGGTGTAGAGACCCAGTACTTC. Amino acid sequence: CASSFLRGVETQYF.

V usage is TRBV5-1 and J usage is TRBJ2-7; 7 nucleotides align to TRBD2. The CDR3 is made up of 15 amino acids. The junction had 18 bases not matched to a gene; V was cut back by 6 bases and J by 9 bases. Germline assignment: CDR1 SGHRS and CDR2 YFSETQ. CDR3 protein: CASTLDPGGTTAQYF. As DNA, the CDR3 is TGCGCCAGCACCCTCGACCCGGGAGGTACTACTGCGCAGTACTTC.

This clonotype showed up many times. V is TRBV7-2 and J is TRBJ2-1, with D possibly being TRBD1 (6 bases). V was clipped by 5 bases and J by 9 bases, with 17 bases between them. The germline CDR1 and CDR2 sequences are SGHTA and FQGNSA. CDR3 length: 14 amino acids. The CDR3 loop is CASSLGPKQGEQFF. CDR3 nucleotides: TGTGCCAGCAGCCTGGGCCCAAAACAGGGTGAGCAGTTCTTC.

This clonotype appeared many times. V usage is TRBV20-1 and J usage is TRBJ2-1; 10 bases line up with TRBD2. The germline V gene has CDR1 DFQATT and CDR2 SNEGSKA (reference sequence). The CDR3 consists of 17 residues. V shed 0 bases, J shed 10 bases, and the junction held 15 bases outside the gene matches. The CDR3 region is CSARDPESAGGPREQFF. The CDR3 coding sequence is TGCAGTGCTAGAGATCCCGAATCAGCGGGGGGGCCGAGAGAGCAGTTCTTC.

The chain has TRBV25-1 and TRBJ2-4, with D perhaps matching TRBD1 (5 bases). Germline values: CDR1 MGHDK, CDR2 SYGVNS. The CDR3 runs to 16 residues. V gave up 3 bases and J gave up 2 bases, with 14 bases separating them. CDR3 nucleotides: TGTGCCAGCAGTGAGGGTTCAGGGCGGACCAAAAACATTCAGTACTTC. It yields the protein CASSEGSGRTKNIQYF.

On this clonotype itself: At one boundary the junction diverges from the germline segment, which might be a read error. The rearrangement links TRBV5-6 to TRBJ2-5; 7 bases fit TRBD1. The CDR3 has 14 residues. The germline gives CDR1 SGHDT, CDR2 YYEEEE. CDR3 protein: CAGSLDRLQETQYF. In nucleotides, the CDR3 is TGTGCCGGCAGCCTGGACAGGCTCCAAGAGACCCAGTACTTC.

This clonotype came up many times. The chain couples TRBV5-4 to TRBJ2-6, with D possibly TRBD2 on 5 matching bases. V was trimmed by 4 bases and J by 1 base, leaving 9 bases between them. This CDR3 spans 15 amino acids. In germline, CDR1 is SGHNT, CDR2 YYREEE (reference sequence). The CDR3 here is CASSPGESGANVLTF. The DNA for the CDR3 is TGTGCCAGCAGCCCCGGGGAGTCTGGGGCCAACGTCCTGACTTTC.